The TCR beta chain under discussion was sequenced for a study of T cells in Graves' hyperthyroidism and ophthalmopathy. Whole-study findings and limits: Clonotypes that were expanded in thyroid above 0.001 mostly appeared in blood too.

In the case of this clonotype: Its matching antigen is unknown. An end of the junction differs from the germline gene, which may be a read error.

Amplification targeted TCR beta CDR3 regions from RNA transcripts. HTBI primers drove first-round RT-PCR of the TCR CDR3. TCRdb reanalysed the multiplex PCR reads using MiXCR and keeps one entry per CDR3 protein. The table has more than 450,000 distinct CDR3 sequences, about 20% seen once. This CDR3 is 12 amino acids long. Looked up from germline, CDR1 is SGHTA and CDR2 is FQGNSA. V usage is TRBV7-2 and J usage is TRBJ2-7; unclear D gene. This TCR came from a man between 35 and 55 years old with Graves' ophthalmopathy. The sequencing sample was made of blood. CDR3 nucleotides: TGTGCCAGAAGCTCCTCCTCCTACGAGCAGTACTTC. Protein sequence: CARSSSSYEQYF.